This T cell receptor (beta chain) was recorded in a study of blood T cell repertoires in COVID-19. Study summary: COVID-19 samples collected from the United States, Italy and Spain covered acute and convalescent phases. T cells, B-cell-depleted T cells, or PBMCs provided the cDNA or gDNA that served as material.

The CDR3 runs 16 residues. Participant ages covered 18 to 89 years across 24 US areas. Only in-frame clones appear in the TCRdb table, and some are missing; sequencing was by immunoSEQ multiplex PCR. The sample lists 200,000 to 250,000 clones; roughly 80% were seen once. Sequences were obtained from PBMCs or T cells enriched from blood (not recorded which). The genes are TRBV7-5 and TRBJ1-2; the table names TRBD1, a call not compared with the DNA. TRBV7-5 is assigned pseudogene status. The receptor was isolated from a middle-aged woman with acute COVID-19. In DNA, the CDR3 is TGTGTCAGAAGCTTAGCCCCGACAGGGCCCCGCTATGGCTACACCTTC. Translation gives CVRSLAPTGPRYGYTF.